The 12 T cell receptor beta chains below come from one sample, sequenced in a study of T-cell memory formation after mild COVID-19. TCRdb called the 5' RACE reads again in MiXCR, with one record for every CDR3 protein. This table has roughly 620,000 distinct CDR3 sequences, about 20% appearing once. Material for sequencing was PBMCs or a T cell subset sorted from them (not recorded which). The receptors shown here come from an adult woman who had mild COVID-19 (a few samples of this study predate the infection). Cell type and time point are not known.

This clonotype was picked up a small number of times. This rearrangement joins TRBV9 to TRBJ2-5, with D perhaps TRBD2 (6 bases). The V gene's germline CDR1 is SGDLS and CDR2 YYNGEE. The germline V and J ends were trimmed by 1 base and 1 base, with 26 bases remaining between them. The CDR3 runs to 20 residues. In DNA, the CDR3 is TGTGCCAGCAGCGTAATTCACGAGGGGACTCAACTTGTTGTCCAAGAGACCCAGTACTTC. It codes for CASSVIHEGTQLVVQETQYF.

This clonotype was detected ten times or more. This chain uses TRBV5-6 with TRBJ1-5; D is unclear. CDR1 and CDR2 from the germline V gene are SGHDT and YYEEEE. Trimming stripped 2 bases from V and 6 bases from J, with 9 bases between. The CDR3 loop spans 13 amino acids. CDR3 nucleotide sequence: TGTGCCAGCAGCTTTGCGGCCGGTCAGCCCCAGCATTTT. This encodes CASSFAAGQPQHF.

This clonotype was counted between two and nine times. The chain links TRBV7-8 to TRBJ1-5; D may be TRBD1 (6 bases). Germline assignment: CDR1 SGHVS and CDR2 FQNEAQ. The V end was cut by 0 bases, the J end by 3 bases, with 9 bases between. The CDR3 is 15 residues long. CDR3 in DNA: TGTGCCAGCAGCTTAGCAGGGGGTGCCAATCAGCCCCAGCATTTT. Protein sequence: CASSLAGGANQPQHF.

In its sample, this clonotype was seen a few times. V usage is TRBV12-3 or TRBV12-4 and J usage is TRBJ2-1; D is unresolved. The CDR3 contains 13 residues. The V and J ends lost 6 bases and 8 bases respectively, with 14 bases between them. CDR3 residues: CASSPWSVHEQFF. CDR3 nucleotides: TGTGCCAGCAGCCCGTGGTCCGTGCATGAGCAGTTCTTC.

The chain links TRBV12-3 or TRBV12-4 to TRBJ2-1; D is possibly TRBD1 (5 bases). The CDR3 consists of 14 residues. The V gene lost 6 bases and the J gene lost 2 bases, with 11 bases spanning the gap. In DNA, the CDR3 is TGTGCCAGCAGCGAACAGGTGGCCTACAATGAGCAGTTCTTC. This sequence encodes CASSEQVAYNEQFF.

The gene calls are TRBV9 and TRBJ2-3; 8 bases align to TRBD2. CDR1 is SGDLS and CDR2 is YYNGEE in the germline V gene. The CDR3 is 18 amino acids. V dropped 0 bases and J dropped 2; count of bases not matched to a gene: 11. The CDR3 is CASSVEGSGIGDTDTQYF. CDR3 DNA sequence: TGTGCCAGCAGCGTAGAAGGTAGCGGGATCGGGGACACAGATACGCAGTATTTT.

This chain joins TRBV12-3 or TRBV12-4 and TRBJ1-6, with TRBD1 as a possible D gene (5 bases). V lost 4 bases to trimming and J lost 9 bases, with 10 bases between them. The CDR3 is made up of 13 amino acids. The CDR3 DNA is TGTGCCAGCAGTTACCTTCAGGGTTCACCCCTCCACTTT. This codes for CASSYLQGSPLHF.

In its sample, this clonotype was seen a few times. V usage is TRBV20-1 and J usage is TRBJ2-2; 8 nucleotides align to TRBD2. This CDR3 region has 16 residues. After removal of 6 bases from V and 0 bases from J, the junction contained 9 bases not matched to a gene. Per the germline V gene, CDR1 is DFQATT and CDR2 is SNEGSKA (reference sequence). The chain's CDR3 is CSAGRSGGANTGELFF. The CDR3 nucleotides are TGCAGTGCCGGACGAAGCGGGGGAGCGAACACCGGGGAGCTGTTTTTT.

The V and J genes are TRBV4-1 and TRBJ1-2; the D gene is possibly TRBD1 (5 bases). The CDR3 has 14 residues. With 2 bases removed from V and 5 bases from J, the gap between germline ends came to 12 bases. Germline V gene lookup returns CDR1 MGHRA and CDR2 YSYEKL. CDR3 in DNA: TGCGCCAGCAGCCAAACTCAACAGGTTTATGGCTACACCTTC. This sequence encodes CASSQTQQVYGYTF.

This clonotype was picked up a small number of times. The V gene is TRBV10-3, the J gene TRBJ2-3; TRBD2 agrees at 14 bases. Germline trimming cut 2 bases from V and 3 bases from J; bases unmatched to any gene: 10. This CDR3 spans 19 amino acids. The germline CDR1 and CDR2 sequences are ENHRY and SYGVKD. The CDR3 nucleotides are TGTGCCATCAGTGAGCCGACTAGCGGGGGGGCCGTAATGACAGATACGCAGTATTTT. Translated, it gives CAISEPTSGGAVMTDTQYF.

The J gene is TRBJ2-1, the V gene TRBV5-6, with D maybe TRBD2 (5 bases). This CDR3 comprises 15 residues. V was clipped by 4 bases and J by 8 bases, with 19 bases between them. Germline CDR1 SGHDT, CDR2 YYEEEE. DNA for the CDR3: TGTGCCAGCAGCCAGAGGGCTATCTCGAGCGATGAGCAGTTCTTC. The encoded protein is CASSQRAISSDEQFF.

V usage is TRBV7-2 and J usage is TRBJ2-7, with D unclear. The CDR3 has 17 amino acids. CDR1 is SGHTA, CDR2 FQGNSA, per germline. Trimming left V 1 base short and J 0 bases short, with 16 bases between. In DNA form, the CDR3 reads TGTGCCAGCAGCTTAGGCCGAGCGCGTAGGAGCTCCTACGAGCAGTACTTC. Protein sequence: CASSLGRARRSSYEQYF.